This T cell receptor beta chain was recorded in a study of breast tumors, draining lymph nodes, adjacent tissues. The lymph nodes were axillary draining lymph nodes from breast cancer patients. The V gene end was trimmed by 0 bases and the J gene end by 7 bases; junction bases not matched to a gene: 8. This CDR3 region has 16 residues. Germline V gene data show CDR1 as SGHKS and CDR2 as YYEKEE (reference sequence). TCRdb recomputed calls from the multiplex PCR reads with MiXCR, one row per CDR3 protein. The repertoire holds about 200,000 distinct CDR3 sequences, approximately 30% seen once, with 4% to 5.5% in the top ten. Remarks on this clonotype: Since a much larger clone is just one base distant, this may be a read error.

The sample comprised axillary lymph node tissue. This rearrangement joins TRBV5-5 to TRBJ2-1, with 9 bases lining up with TRBD2. The receptor was derived from a female donor with breast cancer. Some clones in this sample may be carry-over from other donors' samples. The CDR3 nucleotides are TGTGCCAGCAGCTTGGGACTAGCGGTGGCGCGGAATGAGCAGTTCTTC. Amino acid sequence: CASSLGLAVARNEQFF. Supplemented by reference TRBV5-5 and TRBJ2-1, the full variable domain reads DAGVTQSPTHLIKTRGQQVTLRCSPISGHKSVSWYQQVLGQGPQFIFQYYEKEERGRGNFPDRFSARQFPNYSSELNVNALLLGDSALYLCASSLGLAVARNEQFFGPGTRLTVL.